This T cell receptor (beta chain) emerged from a study of blood T cell repertoires in COVID-19. V was pared by 0 bases and J by 2 bases, with 5 bases of the junction left unmatched. The CDR3 runs to 17 residues. The germline V gene encodes CDR1 SGHDT and CDR2 YYEEEE. Libraries were prepared by immunoSEQ multiplex PCR; TCRdb keeps only in-frame clonotypes and omits some of them. The sample comprises tens of thousands of clones, 90% of which are singletons, and approximately 5% rests with the top ten. Sequenced: peripheral blood. V usage is TRBV5-6 and J usage is TRBJ2-2; the match to TRBD1 covers 9 bases. The clonotype comes from a man between 65 and 79 years old with acute or convalescent COVID-19. The CDR3 reads CASSLGTGAFNTGELFF. The CDR3 DNA sequence: TGTGCCAGCAGCTTGGGGACAGGGGCCTTTAACACCGGGGAGCTGTTTTTT.